This T cell receptor (beta chain) emerged from a study of T-cell memory formation after mild COVID-19. In regard to this clonotype: The antigen remains unidentified.

Study-level findings and limits: For contracting clones, CD4+ ones sat mainly in CM and EM, CD8+ in EMRA. The second-wave clones peaking on day 37 were not confirmed as SARS-CoV-2-specific.

TCRdb passed the 5' RACE reads through MiXCR, listing each CDR3 protein once. The repertoire holds hundreds of thousands of distinct CDR3 sequences, around an eighth seen once, with around 21% in the top ten. The sequence was collected from a man between 18 and 35 years old who had mild COVID-19 (a few samples of this study predate the infection). Cell type and time point are not known. The sample was PBMCs or a T cell subset sorted from them (not recorded which).

CDR3 region: CASSSYFTGTGELFF. CDR3 in DNA: TGTGCCAGCAGCTCCTACTTTACGGGCACCGGGGAGCTGTTTTTT. This chain joins TRBV7-2 and TRBJ2-2; D is undetermined. The CDR3 length is 15 residues. The V end was cut by 4 bases, the J end by 4 bases, with 13 bases between. In germline, CDR1 is SGHTA, CDR2 FQGNSA.